Listed here is a single TCR beta chain. This receptor's antigen is unknown. No qualities accompany the bases; no much larger clone lies one base away. Library preparation was by the immunoSEQ multiplex PCR assay. TCR beta CDR3 sequencing was performed on DNA from the cultured, isolated CD4+ T cells. The authors' analysis ran thus. Non-productive TCR sequences were removed and reads were trimmed to the CDR3 region, keeping CDR3s of at least 7 amino acids. Antigen-specific clonotypes were identified using the MANAFEST web app by comparison of expansion in peptide wells against reference cultures. To count as positive, a clone had to show expansion at FDR<0.05 compared with the reference and with all other wells, an odds ratio above 5, and a frequency above 0.1% in two replicate wells. Clonotypes significantly expanded in SARS-CoV-2 spike wells and in at least one common cold coronavirus spike condition were defined as cross-reactive. Using the stringdist R package, CDR3 similarity was measured by Levenshtein distance, and unrooted trees were constructed with ape in R 3.6.1. The source is immuneACCESS, and TCRdb retained only in-frame sequences with V and J called. Part of the clones is not carried over; for the studies checked, unresolved V genes explain less than half of this, and the remainder is unexplained. The DNA was the basis for D and trimming; V, J and clone size are from that table. Within this sample are about 71,000 clones, with approximately 80% of them counted one time only. Under 2.5% of the sample is held by the ten biggest clonotypes.

CDR1 SGHTS and CDR2 YDEGEE were looked up in the germline V gene. The germline ends are 19 bases apart after V is trimmed by 3 bases and J by 9 bases. Spanning cysteine to phenylalanine, the CDR3 consists of 16 amino acids. Here the CDR3 DNA is all that survives: 48 bases in frame from base 1. This record comes from a study of vaccination effects on CD4 cells after COVID-19 (dated by TCRdb to the early 2020s). For context, the study as a whole: In the ViraFEST assay, PBMC were stimulated with viral peptide pools, and TCR sequencing was then used to find antigen-specific CD4+ T cell clonotypes based on their expansion. Cultures from other donors in the study were sequenced using the Oncomine TCR Beta short-read assay on an Illumina iSeq 100. Post-vaccine samples across the study were collected a median of 72 days after the second dose, with a range of 14 to 241. In both COVID-19 convalescent patients and infection-naive vaccine recipients, the study compared SARS-CoV-2 spike-specific CD4+ TCR repertoires from before mRNA vaccination with those from after it. Roughly 1.9 million PBMC per well were cultured with approximately 10 ug/ml peptides in IMDM containing about 5% human AB serum, roughly 10 IU/ml IL-2 and gentamicin. The full study included over 8 COVID-19 convalescent patients and several SARS-CoV-2-naive healthy vaccine recipients. What the authors observed across the whole study: Limitations of the study were the small number of convalescent patients and the absence of early post-infection timepoints. At late post-vaccination timepoints, both infection-induced and vaccine-induced clones showed marked clonal contraction, consistent with waning T cell responses. In healthy vaccine recipients, vaccine-induced clones were almost all SARS-CoV-2 mono-reactive, with only 1 of 255 cross-reactive with common cold coronaviruses.

After less than eleven days of culture, CD4+ T cells were isolated with the EasySep CD4+ T cell isolation kit. Each participant received two doses of an mRNA SARS-CoV-2 vaccine, either BNT162b2 or mRNA-1273. The absence of prior SARS-CoV-2 infection in healthy vaccine recipients was confirmed by negative nucleocapsid antibodies before and after vaccination. On days 3 and 7, half of the culture medium was replaced with fresh IL-2-containing medium. Unless noted otherwise, every peptide stimulation condition was grown in triplicate wells. Using Ficoll-Paque Plus gradient centrifugation, PBMC were separated from whole blood and then either used fresh or cryopreserved at -140C. Genomic DNA was extracted from cultured CD4+ T cells with the QIAamp micro DNA kit.

The sequencing used CD4+ T cells from PBMCs cultured without peptide, collected after COVID-19 vaccination. This chain joins TRBV5-8 to TRBJ1-6, with TRBD1 perhaps the D gene, on 5 matching bases. The source of this sequence is a human donor who received a COVID-19 vaccine. The CDR3 region: CASSSGRAGNSSPLHF. The bases are TGTGCCAGCAGCTCCGGCAGGGCAGGGAATAGTTCACCCCTCCACTTT. The full variable domain, with segments outside the CDR3 supplied by the reference TRBV5-8 and TRBJ1-6 proteins, appears as EAGVTQSPTHLIKTRGQQATLRCSPISGHTSVYWYQQALGLGLQFLLWYDEGEERNRGNFPPRFSGRQFPNYSSELNVNALELEDSALYLCASSSGRAGNSSPLHFGNGTRLTVT.